Listed below are T cell receptor beta chains from one sample, sequenced in a study of cytomegalovirus exposure and HLA in healthy donors. Clones were read by immunoSEQ multiplex PCR, and TCRdb kept only the in-frame ones, dropping some. The profile covers approximately 260,000 clones, with 80% to 90% appearing a single time and 2% taken by the ten largest. Source material: PBMCs. These receptors came from a woman in her forties in good health and CMV-seropositive. CDR3s include the opening cysteine and the closing phenylalanine or tryptophan. A D gene is named only where the DNA matches it firmly. Size tells how often a clone was seen (once, few, many) or the class of an expanded clone, and some rows leave it out.

J gene	V gene	clone size	D gene	CDR3 DNA	CDR3 protein
TRBJ2-7	TRBV27	few	.	TGTGCCAGCAGGACCCTCGGGACTTCCGAGCAGTACTTC	CASRTLGTSEQYF
TRBJ1-5	TRBV4-2	.	TRBD1	TGTGCCAGCAGCCAAGATACAGGGGGCTCTGGCAATCAGCCCCAGCATTTT	CASSQDTGGSGNQPQHF
TRBJ2-1	TRBV27	.	TRBD2	TGTGCCAGCAGTTCCCCCGCGGGAGTGTCGAAAAATGAGCAGTTCTTC	CASSSPAGVSKNEQFF
TRBJ1-2	TRBV29-1	.	TRBD1	TGCAGCGTTGACGGGCAAGGCGCCGGGACAGGGGGCGTCACCTATGGCTACACCTTC	CSVDGQGAGTGGVTYGYTF
TRBJ2-2	TRBV10-3	.	TRBD1	TGTGCCATCACAGGGAACAGGGGGACAGGCGGGGAGCTGTTTTTT	CAITGNRGTGGELFF
TRBJ1-4	TRBV18	.	TRBD1	TGTGCCAGCTCAGAGACCGGGACAGGGGTAACAAATGAAAAACTGTTTTTT	CASSETGTGVTNEKLFF
TRBJ2-3	TRBV30	.	.	TGTGCCTGGAGTGATAGGGGGCGCGGGGGGTTAGGTACGCAGTATTTT	CAWSDRGRGGLGTQYF
TRBJ2-2	TRBV19	.	.	TGTGCCAGTAGTACCCTAAGAGAAACTTATGCGAACACCGGGGAGCTGTTTTTT	CASSTLRETYANTGELFF
TRBJ2-1	TRBV4-3	.	TRBD2	TGCGCCAGCAGCCAAGAACCCCTAGCGGGGAATGAGCAGTTCTTC	CASSQEPLAGNEQFF
TRBJ2-1	TRBV27	.	TRBD1	TGTGCCAGCAGTTTCTACAGGGGGCGCATCAATGAGCAGTTCTTC	CASSFYRGRINEQFF
TRBJ1-1	TRBV7-8	.	.	TGTGCCAGCAGCCCGAGGGAGAGGAACACTGAAGCTTTCTTT	CASSPRERNTEAFF
TRBJ2-3	TRBV12-5	.	.	TGTGCTAGTGGTCCCACGGAGGCAGATACGCAGTATTTT	CASGPTEADTQYF
TRBJ1-5	TRBV19	once	.	TGTGCCAGTAGTGCGGCCAGTAACACTCAGCCCCAGCATTTT	CASSAASNTQPQHF
TRBJ2-1	TRBV19	many	.	TGTGCCAGTAGTATATCTGTAGGGGGCTACAATGAGCAGTTCTTC	CASSISVGGYNEQFF
TRBJ1-2	TRBV30	.	.	TGTGCCTGGAGCCCCACAGGCTATGGCTACACCTTC	CAWSPTGYGYTF
TRBJ2-3	TRBV19	.	.	TGTGCCAGTAGTTTAGGCGCGAGCACAGATACGCAGTATTTT	CASSLGASTDTQYF
TRBJ2-7	TRBV6-5	.	TRBD1	TGTGCCAGCAGTTACCTTGGACAGGGCCACGAGCAGTACTTC	CASSYLGQGHEQYF
TRBJ2-1	TRBV5-4	.	TRBD2	TGTGCCAGCTCGGATCCGGGGCTAGCGGGAGTGAGTGAGCAGTTCTTC	CASSDPGLAGVSEQFF
TRBJ1-1	TRBV7-8	few	.	TGTGCCAGCAGCTTAGAGGCGGCGGGGCTTGAAGCTTTCTTT	CASSLEAAGLEAFF
TRBJ1-1	TRBV7-8	.	TRBD1	TGTGCCAGCAGCTATCGGACAGGGTTAATCACTGAAGCTTTCTTT	CASSYRTGLITEAFF
TRBJ2-1	TRBV11-1	.	.	TGTGCCAGCAGCTTAGGAACGGGACACCTTTACTCCTACAATGAGCAGTTCTTC	CASSLGTGHLYSYNEQFF
TRBJ2-1	TRBV10-3	.	.	TGTGCCATAGGAAGCGGCAGCGCCTACAATGAGCAGTTCTTC	CAIGSGSAYNEQFF
TRBJ1-3	TRBV11-2	.	.	TGTGCCAGCAGCTTAGGTCTCCAGGACATAAGAAACACCATATATTTT	CASSLGLQDIRNTIYF
TRBJ2-7	TRBV5-5	.	.	TGTGCCAGCAGCTCGGTGGCAGGGGCGAGTCCCCTCTACGAGCAGTACTTC	CASSSVAGASPLYEQYF
TRBJ1-5	TRBV6-4	.	.	TGTGCCAGCAGTGAGGAGGGTACCAATCAGCCCCAGCATTTT	CASSEEGTNQPQHF
TRBJ2-5	TRBV7-9	.	.	TGTTCCAGCAGCGCCCCTCGGGGTAGCGGAGAATGGGAGACCCAGTACTTC	CSSSAPRGSGEWETQYF
TRBJ1-2	TRBV27	once	.	TGTGCCAGCAGTTTCTACCAGGGCTATGGCTACACCTTC	CASSFYQGYGYTF